One sample yielded the 20 T cell receptor beta chains listed below, sequenced in a study of OX40 agonist ivuxolimab in advanced cancers. TCRdb keeps only in-frame clones here, not all; method: immunoSEQ multiplex PCR. The sample records more than 50,000 clones, roughly 82% being singletons. Specimen: CD4+ or CD8+ T cells sorted from blood, collected in a trial of the OX40 agonist ivuxolimab. The receptor set was obtained from an adult with an advanced solid tumor such as melanoma, head and neck, liver or kidney cancer.

The gene calls are TRBV5-4 and TRBJ2-7; 10 bases line up with TRBD2. Germline V CDR1 and CDR2: SGHNT, YYREEE (reference sequence). Trimming cost V 4 bases and J 5 bases; bases outside gene matches: 6. The CDR3 contains 14 residues. The CDR3 protein is CASSPGLAIHEQYF. DNA of the CDR3: TGTGCCAGCAGCCCGGGACTAGCGATCCACGAGCAGTACTTC.

The count of this clone is one. The CDR3 sequence is CASSQVTGAGNTIYF. The CDR3 nucleotides are TGTGCCAGCAGCCAAGTCACAGGGGCTGGAAACACCATATATTTT. The rearrangement joins TRBV4-2 to TRBJ1-3; 7 bases are shared with TRBD1. The CDR3 loop spans 15 amino acids. Trimming removed 1 base from V and 2 bases from J; junction bases left unmatched: 2. Germline CDR1 reads LGHNA; CDR2 reads YNFKEQ.

The chain is built from TRBV18 and TRBJ1-1; the D is unclear. Per the germline V gene, CDR1 is KGHSH and CDR2 is LQKENI. Trimming took 4 bases from V and 1 from J, leaving 19 bases between them. This CDR3 region has 17 residues. In DNA form, the CDR3 reads TGTGCCAGCTCACTCCTACTCGTAGGACGGCAGAACACTGAAGCTTTCTTT. This gives the protein CASSLLLVGRQNTEAFF.

This clone was picked up a small number of times. The chain uses TRBV29-1 and TRBJ1-2, with 9 bases fitting TRBD1. V was clipped by 1 base and J by 8 bases; unmatched bases: 5. The CDR3 runs 13 residues. Germline V lookup: CDR1 SQVTM, CDR2 ANQGSEA. For the CDR3, the DNA is TGCAGCGTTGAAGGAACCGGGACAGGGGGCTACACCTTC. Translating gives CSVEGTGTGGYTF.

This chain connects TRBV6-5 to TRBJ1-2; unclear D gene. The CDR3 extends over 15 amino acids. Germline values: CDR1 MNHEY, CDR2 SVGAGI. The V end lost 4 bases, the J end lost 8 bases, and 20 bases lay between the germline ends. The CDR3 DNA sequence: TGTGCCAGCAGTTTTTACCAACTCCCCTCTTCCGGCTACACCTTC. Translation: CASSFYQLPSSGYTF.

The chain employs TRBV21-1 and TRBJ2-7. TRBV21-1 is assigned pseudogene status. CDR3 length equals 13 residues. The CDR3, as DNA: TGTGCCAGCAGCAACTTAGGCGCCTACGAGCAGTACTTC. It yields the protein CASSNLGAYEQYF.

This chain uses TRBV27 with TRBJ1-2, with TRBD1 as a possible D gene (5 bases). V lost 4 bases and J lost 7, with 16 bases in between. From germline, CDR1 is MNHEY and CDR2 SMNVEV (reference sequence). The length of the CDR3 is 14 residues. As DNA, the CDR3 is TGTGCCAGCAGTTCCGACCCCGAAAGGGGTGGCTACACCTTC. Protein: CASSSDPERGGYTF.

The V call is TRBV18, the J call TRBJ1-2; D is perhaps TRBD1 (5 bases). In germline, CDR1 is KGHSH, CDR2 LQKENI. V lost 3 bases and J lost 0, with 11 bases in between. The CDR3 totals 15 residues. The CDR3 coding sequence is TGTGCCAGCTCACCTGGGGCCGGGGCTAACTATGGCTACACCTTC. It codes for CASSPGAGANYGYTF.

Note on this clone: Other DNA sequences within the sample encode an identical CDR3. The chain employs TRBV6-1 and TRBJ1-5; D gene uncertain. V was trimmed by 1 base and J by 0 bases, leaving 4 bases between them. The CDR3 contains 14 residues. Germline CDR1 reads MNHNS; CDR2 reads SASEGT. In nucleotides, the CDR3 is TGTGCCAGCAGTGAAGGGTATAGCAATCAGCCCCAGCATTTT. Amino acids: CASSEGYSNQPQHF.

Here the CDR3 DNA reads TGCGCCAGCAGGCCGGGACAGCCTAACAATGAGCAGTTCTTC. Its protein is CASRPGQPNNEQFF. This chain connects TRBV10-2 to TRBJ2-1; TRBD1 aligns across 7 bases. From germline, CDR1 is WSHSY and CDR2 SAAADI. This CDR3 contains 14 residues. The J segment lost 5 bases and the V segment lost 6 bases, leaving 7 bases of the junction unmatched.

The V call is TRBV5-1, the J call TRBJ2-3; D gene uncertain. Looked up from germline, CDR1 is SGHRS and CDR2 is YFSETQ. The CDR3 runs to 16 residues. V lost 0 bases and J 6 bases, leaving 17 bases between the germline ends. CDR3 residues: CASSLAGLTHRDTQYF. As DNA, the CDR3 is TGCGCCAGCAGCTTGGCGGGTCTGACTCACCGTGATACGCAGTATTTT.

This clone appeared once. The rearrangement uses TRBV6-1 and TRBJ2-2, with 10 bases that match TRBD1. The V and J ends lost 1 base and 6 bases, in that order; junction bases with no gene match: 8. Germline CDR1 MNHNS, CDR2 SASEGT. The CDR3 covers 17 residues. DNA of the CDR3: TGTGCCAGCAGTGAAGTAGGACAGGGGGTAAATGCCGGGGAGCTGTTTTTT. This codes for CASSEVGQGVNAGELFF.

This chain joins TRBV5-4 and TRBJ2-7, with TRBD1 as a possible D gene (5 bases). CDR1 SGHNT and CDR2 YYREEE come from the germline V gene (reference sequence). CDR3 length equals 14 residues. The V end lost 2 bases, the J end lost 0 bases, and 9 bases lay between the germline ends. The CDR3 reads CASSFGASSYEQYF. The CDR3 nucleotides are TGTGCCAGCAGCTTTGGGGCAAGCTCCTACGAGCAGTACTTC.

The chain is built from TRBV7-3 and TRBJ1-6, with TRBD1 matching over 7 bases. Germline trimming cut 5 bases from V and 7 bases from J; bases unmatched to any gene: 14. CDR3 size: 17 residues. Germline-derived CDR1 and CDR2 are SGHTA and FQGTGA. CDR3 sequence: CASSLTGRVAGNSPLHF. DNA of the CDR3: TGTGCCAGCAGCCTGACAGGGAGGGTTGCGGGGAATTCACCCCTCCACTTT.

The chain carries TRBV6-1 and TRBJ2-5; TRBD2 is a possible D gene (6 bases). The CDR3 consists of 12 residues. Trimming took off 8 bases at V and 9 bases at J, with 16 bases between the two ends. Germline-derived CDR1 and CDR2 are MNHNS and SASEGT. CDR3 sequence (DNA): TGTGCCAGCCAAGCTCCAGCGGGCTCCCAGTACTTC. It specifies CASQAPAGSQYF.

The chain uses TRBV5-1 and TRBJ1-3; maybe TRBD1 (5 bases). Germline V lookup: CDR1 SGHRS, CDR2 YFSETQ. V was clipped by 1 base and J by 0 bases, with 11 bases between them. This CDR3 is 16 amino acids long. The CDR3: CASSLSGESSGNTIYF. The CDR3 DNA reads as TGCGCCAGCAGCTTGTCGGGGGAGAGCTCTGGAAACACCATATATTTT.

V usage is TRBV4-2 and J usage is TRBJ2-1, with 7 bases matching TRBD2. Germline V gives CDR1 LGHNA, CDR2 YNFKEQ. V trimming: 5 bases; J trimming: 5 bases; junction bases outside the gene matches: 6. CDR3 length: 14 residues. The CDR3 coding sequence is TGTGCCAGCAGCGTCCGGGACTACCACAATGAGCAGTTCTTC. It translates to CASSVRDYHNEQFF.

The chain couples TRBV7-2 to TRBJ1-2, with 8 bases lining up with TRBD1. The CDR3 extends over 15 amino acids. CDR1 and CDR2 (germline): SGHTA, FQGNSA. The ends lost 5 bases at V and 2 bases at J; junction bases unmatched: 7. The CDR3 loop reads CASSNAGGKNYGYTF. Here the CDR3 DNA reads TGTGCCAGCAGCAATGCAGGGGGCAAGAACTATGGCTACACCTTC.

This chain's CDR3 is CASSQDLPLSSYNEQFF. The CDR3 DNA reads as TGCGCCAGCAGCCAAGATTTACCACTTTCCTCCTACAATGAGCAGTTCTTC. The chain couples TRBV4-3 to TRBJ2-1, with D uncertain. This CDR3 is 17 amino acids long. The germline V gene has CDR1 LGHNA and CDR2 YSLEER. The germline V and J ends were trimmed by 0 bases and 0 bases, with 12 bases remaining between them.

This clone is a singleton in its sample. The CDR3, as DNA: TGTGCCAGCAGCTTAGGGGAGAACACTGAAGCTTTCTTT. This gives the protein CASSLGENTEAFF. The chain is built from TRBV11-2 and TRBJ1-1; D gene unclear. The V gene lost 1 base and the J gene lost 1 base, with 4 bases spanning the gap. This CDR3 has 13 amino acids. Germline CDR1 SGHAT, CDR2 FQNNGV.